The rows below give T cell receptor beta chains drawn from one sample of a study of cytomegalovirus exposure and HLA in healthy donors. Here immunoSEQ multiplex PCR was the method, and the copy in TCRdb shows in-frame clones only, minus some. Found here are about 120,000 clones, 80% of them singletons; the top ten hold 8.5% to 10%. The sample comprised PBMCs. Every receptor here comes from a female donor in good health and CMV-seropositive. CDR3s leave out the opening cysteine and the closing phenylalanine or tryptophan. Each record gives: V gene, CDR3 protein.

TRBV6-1,ASRATDAQY
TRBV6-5,ASSRDRDSLRELF
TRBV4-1,ASSQEAGEGRNQPQH
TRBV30,AWSDPDRGHIREKLF
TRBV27,ASSPQGIISYEQY
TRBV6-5,ATRLGKHAGNTIY
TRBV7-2,ASSLARRGSGELF
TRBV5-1,ASSLGREETQY
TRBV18,ASSPGTGESYEQY
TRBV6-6,ASSQGTSGALGRMF
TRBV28,ASTPTGNEQF
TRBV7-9,ASTPPTGRQETQY